This TCR beta chain comes out of a study of T-cell memory formation after mild COVID-19. Study background: The study found TCR clusters largely donor specific. Broader study findings: CD4+ clones that contracted lay mainly in CM and EM; CD8+ ones lay in EMRA. Whether day 37 second-wave clones are SARS-CoV-2-specific was not confirmed.

The CDR3 covers 15 residues. In the case of this clonotype: Its antigen remains unknown.

cDNA libraries for TCR alpha and TCR beta, carrying sample barcodes and UMIs, came from 5'RACE with constant-segment primers. MiXCR, applied by TCRdb to the 5' RACE reads, yields one record per CDR3 protein. Of over 300,000 distinct CDR3 sequences in the sample, less than 25% were seen once. The specimen was PBMCs or a T cell subset sorted from them (not recorded which). V usage is TRBV21-1 and J usage is TRBJ2-7; no check of the table's D call, TRBD2, against the DNA was made. TRBV21-1 represents a pseudogene. This TCR was sampled from a man younger than 35 who had mild COVID-19 (a few samples of this study predate the infection). Cell type and time point are not known. CDR3 in DNA: TGTGCCAGCAGCCTGCTAGCGCGGATCTCCTACGAGCAGTACTTC. This gives the protein CASSLLARISYEQYF.